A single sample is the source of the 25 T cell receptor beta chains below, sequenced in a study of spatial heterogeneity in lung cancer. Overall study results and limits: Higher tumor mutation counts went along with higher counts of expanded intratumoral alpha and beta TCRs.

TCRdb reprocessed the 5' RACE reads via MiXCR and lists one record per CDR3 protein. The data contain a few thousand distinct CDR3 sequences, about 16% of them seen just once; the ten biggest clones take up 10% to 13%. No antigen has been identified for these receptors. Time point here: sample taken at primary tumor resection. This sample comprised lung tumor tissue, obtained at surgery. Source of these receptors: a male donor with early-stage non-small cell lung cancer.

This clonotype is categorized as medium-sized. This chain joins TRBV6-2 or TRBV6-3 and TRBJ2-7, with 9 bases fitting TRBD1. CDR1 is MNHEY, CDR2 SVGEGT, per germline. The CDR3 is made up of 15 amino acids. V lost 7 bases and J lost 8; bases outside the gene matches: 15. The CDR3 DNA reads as TGTGCCAGCACTCCACCGGGACAGGGTAACCCAAAGCAGTACTTC. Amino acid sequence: CASTPPGQGNPKQYF.

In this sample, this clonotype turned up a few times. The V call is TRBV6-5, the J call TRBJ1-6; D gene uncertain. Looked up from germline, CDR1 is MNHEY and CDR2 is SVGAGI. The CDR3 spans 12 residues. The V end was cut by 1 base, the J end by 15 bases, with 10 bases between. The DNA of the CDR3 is TGTGCCAGCAGTTACTTTCAGGAGGACCTCCACTTT. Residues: CASSYFQEDLHF.

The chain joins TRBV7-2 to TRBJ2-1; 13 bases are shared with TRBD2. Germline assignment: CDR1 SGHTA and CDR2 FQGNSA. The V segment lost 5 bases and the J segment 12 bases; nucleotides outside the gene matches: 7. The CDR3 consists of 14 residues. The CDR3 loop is CASSPTTSGRWQFF. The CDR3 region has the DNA TGTGCCAGCAGCCCCACGACTAGCGGGAGGTGGCAGTTCTTC.

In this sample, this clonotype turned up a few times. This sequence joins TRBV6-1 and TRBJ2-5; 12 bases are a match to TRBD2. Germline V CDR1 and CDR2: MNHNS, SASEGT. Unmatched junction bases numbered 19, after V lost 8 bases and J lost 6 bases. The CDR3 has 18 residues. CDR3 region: CASSLLPITSGRRQTQYF. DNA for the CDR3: TGTGCCAGCTCCCTCCTCCCCATCACTAGCGGGAGGAGACAGACCCAGTACTTC.

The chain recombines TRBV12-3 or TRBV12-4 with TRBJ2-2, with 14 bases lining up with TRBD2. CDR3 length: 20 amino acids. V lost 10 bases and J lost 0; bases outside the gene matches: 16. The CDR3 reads CATKPGLAGGADANTGELFF. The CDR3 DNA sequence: TGTGCCACAAAACCTGGACTAGCGGGAGGTGCCGACGCGAACACCGGGGAGCTGTTTTTT.

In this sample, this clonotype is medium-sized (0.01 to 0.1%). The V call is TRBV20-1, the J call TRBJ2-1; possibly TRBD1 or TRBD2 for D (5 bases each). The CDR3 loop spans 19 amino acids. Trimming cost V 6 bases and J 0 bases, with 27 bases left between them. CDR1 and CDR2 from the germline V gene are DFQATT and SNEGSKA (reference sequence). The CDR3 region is CSAVQTGPRWGSSYNEQFF. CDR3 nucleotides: TGCAGTGCCGTCCAAACTGGGCCCCGTTGGGGGAGCTCCTACAATGAGCAGTTCTTC.

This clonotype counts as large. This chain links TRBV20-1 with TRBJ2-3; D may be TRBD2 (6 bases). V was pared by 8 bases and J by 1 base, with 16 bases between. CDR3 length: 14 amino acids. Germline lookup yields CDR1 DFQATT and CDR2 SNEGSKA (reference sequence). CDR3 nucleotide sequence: TGCAGTTCCCCGCTAGCGAGGGGCACAGATACGCAGTATTTT. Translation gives CSSPLARGTDTQYF.

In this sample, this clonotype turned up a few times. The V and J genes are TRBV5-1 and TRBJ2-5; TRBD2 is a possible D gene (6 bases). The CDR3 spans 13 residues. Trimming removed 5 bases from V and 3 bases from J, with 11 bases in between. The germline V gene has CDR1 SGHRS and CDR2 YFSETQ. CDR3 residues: CASSYGGEETQYF. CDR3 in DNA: TGCGCCAGCAGTTACGGAGGGGAAGAGACCCAGTACTTC.

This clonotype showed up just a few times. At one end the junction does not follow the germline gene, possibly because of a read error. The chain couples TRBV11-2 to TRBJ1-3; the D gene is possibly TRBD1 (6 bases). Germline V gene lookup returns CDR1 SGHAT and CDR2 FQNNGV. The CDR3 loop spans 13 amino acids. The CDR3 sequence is CASSSGGTDTIYF. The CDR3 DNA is TGTGCCAGCAGCTCGGGGGGCACGGACACTATATATTTT.

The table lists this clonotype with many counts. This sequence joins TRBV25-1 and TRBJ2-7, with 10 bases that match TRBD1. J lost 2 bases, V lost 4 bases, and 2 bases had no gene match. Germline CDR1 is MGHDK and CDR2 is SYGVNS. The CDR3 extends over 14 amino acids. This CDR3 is CASSAGQGAYEQYF. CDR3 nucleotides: TGTGCCAGCAGTGCCGGACAGGGGGCCTACGAGCAGTACTTC.

The CDR3 DNA reads TGTGCCAGTAGTGAGGCGGGTTACCAAGAGACCCAGTACTTC. Protein sequence: CASSEAGYQETQYF. The gene calls are TRBV19 and TRBJ2-5; TRBD2 is a possible D gene (5 bases). The V end lost 5 bases, the J end lost 0 bases, and 10 bases lay between the germline ends. This CDR3 region has 14 residues. Per the germline V gene, CDR1 is LNHDA and CDR2 is SQIVND (reference sequence).

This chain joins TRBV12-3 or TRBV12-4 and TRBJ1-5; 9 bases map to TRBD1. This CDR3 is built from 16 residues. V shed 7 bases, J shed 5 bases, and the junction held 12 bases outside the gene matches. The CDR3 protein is CASILLRDRDDQPQHF. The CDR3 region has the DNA TGTGCCAGCATTCTTCTCCGGGACAGGGACGATCAGCCCCAGCATTTT.

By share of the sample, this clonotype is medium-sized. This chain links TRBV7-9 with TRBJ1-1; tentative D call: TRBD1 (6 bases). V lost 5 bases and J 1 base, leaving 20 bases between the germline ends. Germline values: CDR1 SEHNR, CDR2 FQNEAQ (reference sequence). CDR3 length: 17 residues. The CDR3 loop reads CASSHPAGGSGNTEAFF. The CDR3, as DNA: TGTGCCAGCAGCCACCCCGCCGGGGGCAGCGGGAACACTGAAGCTTTCTTT.

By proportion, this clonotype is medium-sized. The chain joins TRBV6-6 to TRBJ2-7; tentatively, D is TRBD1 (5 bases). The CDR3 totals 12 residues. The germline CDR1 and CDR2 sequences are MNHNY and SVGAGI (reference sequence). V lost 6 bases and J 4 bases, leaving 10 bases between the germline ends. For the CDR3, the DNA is TGTGCCAGCAGCAAGCAGGGTTACGAGCAGTACTTC. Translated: CASSKQGYEQYF.

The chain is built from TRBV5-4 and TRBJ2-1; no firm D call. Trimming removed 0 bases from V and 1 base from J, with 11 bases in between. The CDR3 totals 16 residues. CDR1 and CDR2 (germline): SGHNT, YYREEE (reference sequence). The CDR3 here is CASSLGVSGSYNEQFF. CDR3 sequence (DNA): TGTGCCAGCAGCTTGGGTGTGTCTGGGTCCTACAATGAGCAGTTCTTC.

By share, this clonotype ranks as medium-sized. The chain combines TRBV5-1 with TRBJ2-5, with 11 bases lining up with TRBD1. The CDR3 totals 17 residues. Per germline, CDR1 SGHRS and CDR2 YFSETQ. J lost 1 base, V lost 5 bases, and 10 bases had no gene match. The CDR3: CASRPGQGATIQETQYF. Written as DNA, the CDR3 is TGCGCCAGCAGACCAGGACAGGGGGCAACTATCCAAGAGACCCAGTACTTC.

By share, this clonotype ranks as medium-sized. CDR3 sequence reads: CASSGPFTDTQYF. DNA for the CDR3: TGTGCCAGCAGTGGGCCATTCACAGATACGCAGTATTTT. The V call is TRBV2, the J call TRBJ2-3; D remains unclear. V lost 4 bases and J 2 bases, leaving 7 bases between the germline ends. There are 13 residues in the CDR3. The germline V gene has CDR1 SNHLY and CDR2 FYNNEI.

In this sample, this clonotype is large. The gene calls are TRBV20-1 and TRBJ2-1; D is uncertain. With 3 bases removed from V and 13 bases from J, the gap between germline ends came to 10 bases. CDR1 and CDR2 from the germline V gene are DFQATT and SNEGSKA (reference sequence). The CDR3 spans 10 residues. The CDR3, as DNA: TGCAGTGCTAGCCTCGGGCCCCAGTTCTTC. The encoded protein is CSASLGPQFF.

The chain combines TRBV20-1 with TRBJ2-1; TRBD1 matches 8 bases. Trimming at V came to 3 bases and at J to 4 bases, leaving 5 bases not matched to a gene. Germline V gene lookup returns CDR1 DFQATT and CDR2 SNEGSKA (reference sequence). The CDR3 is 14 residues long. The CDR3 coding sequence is TGCAGTGCTAGTTGGTACAGGGGGTACAATGAGCAGTTCTTC. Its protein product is CSASWYRGYNEQFF.

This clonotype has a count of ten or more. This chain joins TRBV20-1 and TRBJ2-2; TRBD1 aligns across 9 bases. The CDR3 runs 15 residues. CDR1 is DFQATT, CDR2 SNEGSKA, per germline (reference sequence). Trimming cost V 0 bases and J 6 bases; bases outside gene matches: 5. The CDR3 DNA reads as TGCAGTGCTAGAGAACCGGGACAGGGAGCCGGGGAGCTGTTTTTT. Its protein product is CSAREPGQGAGELFF.

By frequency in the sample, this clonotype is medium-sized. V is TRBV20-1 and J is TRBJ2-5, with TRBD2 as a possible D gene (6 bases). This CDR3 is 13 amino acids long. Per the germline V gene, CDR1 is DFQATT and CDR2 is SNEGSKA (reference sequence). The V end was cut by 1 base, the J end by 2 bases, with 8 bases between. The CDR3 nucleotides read TGCAGTGCTAGAGTCGGGGGTCAAGAGACCCAGTACTTC. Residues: CSARVGGQETQYF.

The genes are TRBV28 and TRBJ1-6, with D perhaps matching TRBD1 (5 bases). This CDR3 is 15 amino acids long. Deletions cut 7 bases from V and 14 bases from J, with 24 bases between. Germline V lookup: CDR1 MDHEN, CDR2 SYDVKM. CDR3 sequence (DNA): TGTGCCAGCAACCAGGGTAGTGGGGAAGCAATGGCCCTCCACTTT. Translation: CASNQGSGEAMALHF.

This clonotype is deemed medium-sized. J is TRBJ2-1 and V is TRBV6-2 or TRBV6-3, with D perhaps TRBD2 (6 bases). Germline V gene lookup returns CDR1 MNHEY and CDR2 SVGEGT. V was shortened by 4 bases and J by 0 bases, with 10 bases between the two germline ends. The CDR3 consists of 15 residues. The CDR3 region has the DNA TGTGCCAGCAGTTCTGTGACTAGCTCCTACAATGAGCAGTTCTTC. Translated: CASSSVTSSYNEQFF.

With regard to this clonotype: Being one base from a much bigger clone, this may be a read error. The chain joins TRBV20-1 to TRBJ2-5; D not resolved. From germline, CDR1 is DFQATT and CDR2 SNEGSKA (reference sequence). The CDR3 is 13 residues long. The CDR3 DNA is TGCAGTGTTAGGGCCCCATCCCAAGAGACCCACTACTTC. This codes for CSVRAPSQETHYF.

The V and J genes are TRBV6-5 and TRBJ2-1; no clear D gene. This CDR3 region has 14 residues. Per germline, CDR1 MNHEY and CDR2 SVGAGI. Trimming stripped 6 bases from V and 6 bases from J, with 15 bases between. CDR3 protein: CASSKSGRSNEQFF. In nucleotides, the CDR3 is TGTGCCAGCAGCAAGTCCGGACGGTCCAATGAGCAGTTCTTC.